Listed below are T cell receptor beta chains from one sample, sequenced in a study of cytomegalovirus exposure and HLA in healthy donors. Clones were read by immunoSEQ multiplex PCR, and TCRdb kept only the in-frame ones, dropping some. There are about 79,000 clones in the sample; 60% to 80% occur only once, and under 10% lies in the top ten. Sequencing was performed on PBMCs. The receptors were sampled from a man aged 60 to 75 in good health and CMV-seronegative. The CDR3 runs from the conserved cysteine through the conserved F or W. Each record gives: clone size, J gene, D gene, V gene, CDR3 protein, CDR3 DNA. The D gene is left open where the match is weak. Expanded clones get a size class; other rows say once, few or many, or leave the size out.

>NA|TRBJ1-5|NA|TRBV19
CASSMPPFQGNSNQPQHF
TGTGCCAGTAGTATGCCCCCATTCCAGGGCAATAGCAATCAGCCCCAGCATTTT
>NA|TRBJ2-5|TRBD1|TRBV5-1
CASSRDAGGEQETQYF
TGCGCCAGCAGCAGGGACGCAGGGGGCGAGCAAGAGACCCAGTACTTC
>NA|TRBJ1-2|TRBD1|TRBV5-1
CASSSNRDRDNGYTF
TGCGCCAGCAGTTCGAACCGGGACAGGGATAATGGCTACACCTTC
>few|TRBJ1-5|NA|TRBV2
CASSDGRRFDSNQPQHF
TGTGCCAGCAGTGATGGGCGAAGATTCGATAGCAATCAGCCCCAGCATTTT
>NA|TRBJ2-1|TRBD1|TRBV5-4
CASSLTGVGNEQFF
TGTGCCAGCAGCTTGACAGGGGTGGGCAATGAGCAGTTCTTC
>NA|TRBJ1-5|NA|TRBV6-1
CASSEARASSNQPQHF
TGTGCCAGCAGTGAAGCGCGGGCGTCCAGCAATCAGCCCCAGCATTTT
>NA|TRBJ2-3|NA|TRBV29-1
CSGTPRQGTDTQYF
TGCAGCGGAACCCCGCGACAGGGCACAGATACGCAGTATTTT
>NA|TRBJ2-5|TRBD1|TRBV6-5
CASSADREETQYF
TGTGCCAGCAGCGCCGACAGGGAGGAGACCCAGTACTTC
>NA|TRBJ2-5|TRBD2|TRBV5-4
CASSSGLGGETQYF
TGTGCCAGCAGCTCGGGACTAGGGGGGGAGACCCAGTACTTC
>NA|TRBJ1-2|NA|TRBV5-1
CASSLGRTDINYGYTF
TGCGCCAGCAGCTTAGGAAGGACAGACATTAACTATGGCTACACCTTC
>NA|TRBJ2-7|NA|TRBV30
CAWSAAWGLEQYF
TGTGCCTGGAGTGCGGCTTGGGGCCTCGAGCAGTACTTC
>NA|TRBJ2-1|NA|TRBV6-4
CASSDSRGAYNEQFF
TGTGCCAGCAGTGACTCACGGGGGGCTTACAATGAGCAGTTCTTC
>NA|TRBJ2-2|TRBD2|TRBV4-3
CASSQESLAGGPGTGELFF
TGCGCCAGCAGCCAAGAATCGCTAGCGGGGGGGCCGGGCACCGGGGAGCTGTTTTTT
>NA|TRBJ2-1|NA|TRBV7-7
CASSSYFNNEQFF
TGTGCCAGCAGCTCCTACTTTAACAATGAGCAGTTCTTC
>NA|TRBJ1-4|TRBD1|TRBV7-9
CASSLQGAVNEKLFF
TGTGCCAGCAGCTTACAGGGGGCGGTTAATGAAAAACTGTTTTTT
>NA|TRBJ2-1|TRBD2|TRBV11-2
CASSYSGGGDNEQFF
TGTGCCAGCAGCTACAGCGGGGGCGGGGACAATGAGCAGTTCTTC
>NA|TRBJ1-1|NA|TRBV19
CASGPGLNTEAFF
TGTGCCAGTGGACCAGGGTTAAACACTGAAGCTTTCTTT
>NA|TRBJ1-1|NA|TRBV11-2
CASSLERVGIKAEAFF
TGTGCCAGCAGCTTAGAGAGGGTAGGCATCAAAGCTGAAGCTTTCTTT
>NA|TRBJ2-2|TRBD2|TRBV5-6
CASSATVTSGRTYTGELFF
TGTGCCAGCAGCGCCACCGTGACTAGCGGGAGGACCTACACCGGGGAGCTGTTTTTT
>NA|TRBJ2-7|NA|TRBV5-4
CASSPRGTGVSYEQYF
TGTGCCAGCAGCCCGAGGGGAACGGGAGTGTCCTACGAGCAGTACTTC
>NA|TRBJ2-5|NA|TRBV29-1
CSVAGEETQYF
TGCAGCGTTGCCGGGGAAGAGACCCAGTACTTC
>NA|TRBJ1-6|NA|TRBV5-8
CASSSLDSYSPLHF
TGTGCCAGCAGCTCGCTGGACAGTTATTCACCCCTCCACTTT
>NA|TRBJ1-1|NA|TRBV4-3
CASSQLYATGWNTEAFF
TGCGCCAGCAGCCAACTTTATGCGACAGGTTGGAACACTGAAGCTTTCTTT
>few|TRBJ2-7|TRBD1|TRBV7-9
CASSEGQGSYEQYF
TGTGCCAGCAGCGAAGGACAGGGGTCCTACGAGCAGTACTTC
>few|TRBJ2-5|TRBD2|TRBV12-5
CASGLDRGGGETQYF
TGTGCTAGTGGTTTGGACCGGGGGGGCGGAGAGACCCAGTACTTC
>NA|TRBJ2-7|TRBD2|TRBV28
CASRASLAADEQYF
TGTGCCAGCAGAGCTTCTCTAGCGGCGGACGAGCAGTACTTC
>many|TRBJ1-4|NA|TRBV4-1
CASSQIWGGPNEKLFF
TGCGCCAGCAGCCAAATTTGGGGAGGGCCTAATGAAAAACTGTTTTTT
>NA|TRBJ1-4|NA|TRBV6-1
CASSEAGGGRNEKLFF
TGTGCCAGCAGTGAAGCGGGGGGGGGCAGAAATGAAAAACTGTTTTTT
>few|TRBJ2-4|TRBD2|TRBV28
CASGEGAKNIQYF
TGTGCCAGCGGGGAGGGGGCCAAAAACATTCAGTACTTC
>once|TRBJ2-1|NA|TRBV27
CASSFDTGYPKDEQFF
TGTGCCAGCAGTTTTGACACAGGGTATCCAAAGGATGAGCAGTTCTTC
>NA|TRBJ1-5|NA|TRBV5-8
CASSLRNQPQHF
TGTGCCAGCAGCTTGCGTAATCAGCCCCAGCATTTT
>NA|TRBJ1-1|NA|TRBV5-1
CASSFNPAGVGGTEAFF
TGCGCCAGCAGCTTTAACCCCGCCGGGGTCGGGGGCACTGAAGCTTTCTTT
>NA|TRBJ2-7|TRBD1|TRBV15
CATSRPFTGAAVKSYYEQYF
TGTGCCACCAGCAGGCCCTTTACAGGGGCGGCAGTTAAATCCTACTACGAGCAGTACTTC
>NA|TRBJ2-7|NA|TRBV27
CASSLSLSPYEQYF
TGTGCCAGCAGTTTAAGCCTTTCTCCCTACGAGCAGTACTTC
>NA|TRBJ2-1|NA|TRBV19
CASSIGGGAPEQFF
TGTGCCAGTAGTATAGGAGGGGGAGCACCAGAGCAGTTCTTC
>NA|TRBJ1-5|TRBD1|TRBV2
CASSERTGYNQPQHF
TGTGCCAGCAGTGAACGGACAGGGTACAATCAGCCCCAGCATTTT
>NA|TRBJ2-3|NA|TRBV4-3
CASSQRGGQGRDTQYF
TGCGCCAGCAGCCAAAGGGGGGGGCAGGGTCGAGATACGCAGTATTTT
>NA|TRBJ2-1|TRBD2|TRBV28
CASSSIGLAGLNEQFF
TGTGCCAGCAGTTCAATAGGACTAGCGGGATTGAATGAGCAGTTCTTC
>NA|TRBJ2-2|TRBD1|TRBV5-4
CASSLEGQGDGGELFF
TGTGCCAGCAGCTTGGAGGGACAGGGGGATGGCGGGGAGCTGTTTTTT
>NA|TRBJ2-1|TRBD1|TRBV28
CASINPVGQAHNEQFF
TGTGCCAGCATCAATCCGGTCGGACAGGCCCACAATGAGCAGTTCTTC
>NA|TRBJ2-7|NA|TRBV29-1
CSVERDSNEQYF
TGCAGCGTTGAGCGAGACAGTAACGAGCAGTACTTC
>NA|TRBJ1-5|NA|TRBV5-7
CASSGGVQGDQPQHF
TGTGCCAGCAGCGGTGGCGTCCAAGGGGATCAGCCCCAGCATTTT
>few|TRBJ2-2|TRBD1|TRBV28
CASSLSGGNTGELFF
TGTGCCAGCAGTTTATCAGGGGGTAACACCGGGGAGCTGTTTTTT
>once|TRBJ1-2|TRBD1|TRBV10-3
CAINGGQGNYGYTF
TGTGCCATCAACGGGGGACAGGGAAACTATGGCTACACCTTC
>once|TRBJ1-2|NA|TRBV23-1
CASSQSVYPNRTGNYGYTF
TGCGCCAGCAGTCAATCTGTTTACCCGAACCGGACGGGGAACTATGGCTACACCTTC